The clone carrying this T cell receptor (beta chain) was counted many times. Its antigen is unknown. TCRdb called the RACE reads again in MiXCR, with one record for every CDR3 protein. The sample carries 300,000 to 450,000 distinct CDR3 sequences, approximately 5% recorded once. Time point described: pre-sensitization, week 0. Treatment defined: therapeutic diphenylcyclopropenone sensitization with weekly scalp DPC. Sample donors consisted of patients with alopecia, aged 18 to 70 years, who were suitable for DPC. This entry belongs to a study of human T cells and chemical hapten exposure. Looking at the study overall: Per-sample TCR yields varied mainly from small pooled library volume differences. Regarding the study as a whole: Expanded TCRs showed more large CDR3 clusters than pre-sensitization or healthy control sets. No shift was seen in TCRs above 1 in 1000 frequency with DPC sensitization.

The germline CDR1 and CDR2 sequences are MGHRA and YSYEKL. Trimming removed 1 base from V and 0 bases from J, with 8 bases in between. The CDR3 has 15 residues. This clonotype was obtained from a woman between 45 and 60 years old with alopecia areata. Some clones in this sample may be carry-over from other donors' samples. Here the sequenced sample was whole blood, taken in connection with sensitization to the hapten diphenylcyclopropenone (DPC). The V call is TRBV4-1, the J call TRBJ2-3, with D perhaps matching TRBD2 (5 bases). The CDR3 region is CASSQARVSTDTQYF. The CDR3 nucleotides read TGCGCCAGCAGCCAAGCGAGGGTTAGCACAGATACGCAGTATTTT.